This passage covers 30 T cell receptor beta chains from one sample sequenced in a study of Graves' ophthalmopathy and Graves' hyperthyroidism. Researchers took RNA transcripts and amplified TCR beta CDR3 regions from them. The library came from an HTBI-primed first-round RT-PCR and a second-round multiplex PCR. TCRdb reprocessed the multiplex PCR reads via MiXCR and lists one record per CDR3 protein. Of about 1.1 million distinct CDR3 sequences listed, about 35% are singletons. The sequenced sample was peripheral blood or thyroid tissue (not recorded which). All receptors derive from an adult man with Graves' hyperthyroidism.

Remarks on this clonotype: This may stem from a read error, because a much larger clone lies one nucleotide away. The rearrangement joins TRBV7-9 to TRBJ2-7; TRBD1 agrees at 7 bases. Germline V gene data show CDR1 as SEHNR and CDR2 as FQNEAQ (reference sequence). Trimming removed 5 bases from V and 2 bases from J; junction bases left unmatched: 18. The CDR3 is made up of 18 amino acids. In nucleotides, the CDR3 is TGTGCCAGCAGCCCTAGAAACGTTCGGGACAGAAACCCCTACGAGCAGTACTTC. This gives the protein CASSPRNVRDRNPYEQYF.

This clonotype was counted at least ten times. The J gene is TRBJ2-3, the V gene TRBV25-1; D gene uncertain. The CDR3 has 13 amino acids. V gave up 5 bases and J gave up 2 bases, with 8 bases separating them. Germline lookup yields CDR1 MGHDK and CDR2 SYGVNS. The CDR3 bases are TGTGCCAGCAGTCTGACGAACACAGATACGCAGTATTTT. This codes for CASSLTNTDTQYF.

For this clonotype: A much larger clonotype is one base distant, so this may be a read error. The chain joins TRBV5-1 to TRBJ2-7; D might be TRBD2 (5 bases). This CDR3 has 14 residues. Germline V gene sequence: CDR1 SGHRS, CDR2 YFSETQ. The DNA of the CDR3 is TGCACCAGCAGCTCCCGAGGCGAGGGAAACGAGCAGTACTTC. It specifies CTSSSRGEGNEQYF.

This clonotype came up many times. The V and J genes are TRBV20-1 and TRBJ2-5, with 10 bases identical to TRBD1. There are 14 residues in the CDR3. V was clipped by 5 bases and J by 6 bases; unmatched bases: 9. The V gene's germline CDR1 is DFQATT and CDR2 SNEGSKA (reference sequence). The CDR3 loop reads CSAPLDRGTQTQYF. The CDR3 coding sequence is TGCAGTGCTCCCTTGGACAGGGGGACGCAGACCCAGTACTTC.

The table lists this clonotype with many counts. V gene TRBV19 combines with J gene TRBJ2-7; tentative D call: TRBD2 (6 bases). CDR1 is LNHDA and CDR2 is SQIVND in the germline V gene (reference sequence). This CDR3 spans 15 amino acids. V lost 4 bases to trimming and J lost 5 bases, with 18 bases between them. The DNA of the CDR3 is TGTGCCAGTAGTAGATCGGGAGTTGCTATCAACGAGCAGTACTTC. Protein sequence: CASSRSGVAINEQYF.

This clonotype was seen ten or more times. The chain couples TRBV12-3 or TRBV12-4 to TRBJ2-5; possible D gene TRBD2, 5 bases. The CDR3 has 13 amino acids. The V and J ends lost 4 bases and 5 bases respectively, with 11 bases between them. The CDR3 DNA reads TGTGCCAGCAGTTCCCGATGGGAGGAGACCCAGTACTTC. Amino acids: CASSSRWEETQYF.

This clonotype was seen a few times. The V gene is TRBV6-5, the J gene TRBJ1-5; 7 bases agree with TRBD1. Germline CDR1 reads MNHEY; CDR2 reads SVGAGI. The trim removed 3 bases at V and 10 bases at J, leaving 9 bases unmatched. CDR3 length: 14 residues. The CDR3 protein is CASSYGTDLGPQHF. The CDR3 DNA follows: TGTGCCAGCAGTTATGGGACAGATTTGGGTCCCCAGCATTTT.

Details on this clonotype: It may be a read error: a sequence one base away is much more abundant. The rearrangement uses TRBV19 and TRBJ1-6; D is unclear. Germline V gene lookup returns CDR1 LNHDA and CDR2 SQIVND (reference sequence). The CDR3 is 14 amino acids. V lost 5 bases, J lost 7 bases, and 12 bases lay in between. CDR3 DNA: TGTGCCAGTAGTTCTTCAGCGGGAAATTCACCCCTCCACTTT. This codes for CASSSSAGNSPLHF.

This clonotype has at least ten counts. The chain has TRBV10-3 and TRBJ1-2, with a weak D call TRBD1 (5 bases). The CDR3 runs 16 residues. CDR1 and CDR2 (germline): ENHRY, SYGVKD. V was shortened by 0 bases and J by 2 bases, with 13 bases between the two germline ends. CDR3 in amino acids: CAISESKGKGNYGYTF. The CDR3 nucleotides are TGTGCCATCAGTGAGTCGAAGGGTAAGGGGAACTATGGCTACACCTTC.

There are a few counts of this clonotype. The V gene is TRBV9, the J gene TRBJ2-2; TRBD1 is a possible D gene (5 bases). V dropped 1 base and J dropped 6 bases, with 13 bases sitting between them. The CDR3 covers 15 residues. The germline CDR1 and CDR2 sequences are SGDLS and YYNGEE. For the CDR3, the DNA is TGTGCCAGCAGCGTAAAGACAGAGAAGGCCGGGGAGCTGTTTTTT. The encoded protein is CASSVKTEKAGELFF.

The V gene is TRBV11-1, the J gene TRBJ1-1; D not certain. Trimming took off 5 bases at V and 3 bases at J, with 13 bases between the two ends. Germline V gene lookup returns CDR1 SGHAT and CDR2 FQDESV (reference sequence). CDR3 size: 14 residues. The CDR3 loop is CASSPKDFYTEAFF. The CDR3 DNA reads TGTGCCAGCAGCCCCAAGGACTTTTACACTGAAGCTTTCTTT.

This clonotype was counted many times. The chain recombines TRBV19 with TRBJ1-5, with D uncertain. The germline V gene encodes CDR1 LNHDA and CDR2 SQIVND (reference sequence). V dropped 3 bases and J dropped 0 bases, with 6 bases sitting between them. This CDR3 region has 14 residues. CDR3 sequence reads: CASSMGNSNQPQHF. As DNA, the CDR3 is TGTGCCAGTAGTATGGGGAATAGCAATCAGCCCCAGCATTTT.

CDR3 DNA sequence: TGCAGTGCAACCAACAGGGCCCCGTATAGCAATCAGCCCCAGCATTTT. It translates to CSATNRAPYSNQPQHF. The chain joins TRBV20-1 to TRBJ1-5; possible D gene TRBD1, 6 bases. Germline CDR1 is DFQATT and CDR2 is SNEGSKA (reference sequence). CDR3 size: 16 residues. Trimming took off 6 bases at V and 0 bases at J, with 18 bases between the two ends.

This clonotype was seen at least ten times. V is TRBV7-8 and J is TRBJ1-2; D is unclear. The CDR3 is made up of 14 amino acids. Germline CDR1 is SGHVS and CDR2 is FQNEAQ. Deletions cut 1 base from V and 8 bases from J, with 14 bases between. CDR3 protein: CASSLELAGMGYTF. The CDR3 DNA is TGTGCCAGCAGCTTAGAATTGGCCGGAATGGGCTACACCTTC.

V usage is TRBV30 and J usage is TRBJ2-5; the match to TRBD2 covers 8 bases. J was trimmed by 5 bases and V by 1 base; bases with no gene match: 9. CDR1 is GTSNPN and CDR2 is SVGIG in the germline V gene (reference sequence). This CDR3 region has 15 residues. CDR3 DNA: TGTGCCTGGAGTGGGGGGACTAGAAGTGGGGAGACCCAGTACTTC. It specifies CAWSGGTRSGETQYF.

As DNA, the CDR3 is TGTGCCAGCACCGGACTTGAAGCTTTCTTT. Translated: CASTGLEAFF. V gene TRBV6-1 combines with J gene TRBJ1-1; no clear D gene. Germline CDR1 MNHNS, CDR2 SASEGT. The V and J ends lost 7 bases and 7 bases respectively, with 7 bases between them. This CDR3 contains 10 residues.

This chain links TRBV6-2 or TRBV6-3 with TRBJ2-5; D is undetermined. V lost 6 bases, J lost 0 bases, and 8 bases lay in between. Germline V CDR1 and CDR2: MNHEY, SVGEGT. This CDR3 region has 13 residues. This CDR3 is CASRFTDQETQYF. In nucleotides, the CDR3 is TGTGCCAGCAGGTTTACAGACCAAGAGACCCAGTACTTC.

In its sample, this clonotype was seen a few times. This chain uses TRBV6-2 or TRBV6-3 with TRBJ2-7, with 9 bases fitting TRBD2. This CDR3 has 15 amino acids. Looked up from germline, CDR1 is MNHEY and CDR2 is SVGEGT. V was clipped by 7 bases and J by 4 bases; unmatched bases: 11. The CDR3 spells CASNPQAGGGYEQYF. The DNA of the CDR3 is TGTGCCAGCAACCCTCAAGCGGGGGGCGGATACGAGCAGTACTTC.

This clonotype was seen many times. V usage is TRBV4-1 and J usage is TRBJ2-7; D gene ambiguous. CDR1 is MGHRA, CDR2 YSYEKL, per germline. The CDR3 contains 12 residues. V was shortened by 3 bases and J by 4 bases, with 7 bases between the two germline ends. CDR3 nucleotide sequence: TGCGCCAGCAGCCAGTCTGGTTACGAGCAGTACTTC. This translates into CASSQSGYEQYF.

In its sample, this clonotype was seen many times. J is TRBJ2-5 and V is TRBV7-2; a weak D match, TRBD1 (6 bases). There are 15 residues in the CDR3. With 2 bases removed from V and 2 bases from J, the gap between germline ends came to 12 bases. Germline lookup yields CDR1 SGHTA and CDR2 FQGNSA. CDR3: CASSLNQGQQETQYF. CDR3 DNA sequence: TGTGCCAGCAGCTTAAATCAGGGGCAACAAGAGACCCAGTACTTC.

This clonotype was recorded at least ten times. V gene TRBV5-1 combines with J gene TRBJ2-1; D unresolved. The V gene's germline CDR1 is SGHRS and CDR2 YFSETQ. The length of the CDR3 is 15 residues. Between the trimmed V and J ends, which lost 0 bases and 3 bases, there was a span of 10 bases. DNA of the CDR3: TGCGCCAGCAGCTTGGCCGGCTGGGACTACAATGAGCAGTTCTTC. Encoded protein: CASSLAGWDYNEQFF. Full variable domain (outside the CDR3, taken from reference TRBV5-1 and TRBJ2-1): KAGVTQTPRYLIKTRGQQVTLSCSPISGHRSVSWYQQTPGQGLQFLFEYFSETQRNKGNFPGRFSGRQFSNSRSEMNVSTLELGDSALYLCASSLAGWDYNEQFFGPGTRLTVL.

This clonotype was found once. The CDR3: CSARPGQSVGRETQYF. As DNA, the CDR3 is TGCAGTGCTAGGCCGGGACAGTCGGTGGGGCGAGAGACCCAGTACTTC. This chain links TRBV20-1 with TRBJ2-5; the match to TRBD1 covers 7 bases. Germline V gene sequence: CDR1 DFQATT, CDR2 SNEGSKA (reference sequence). The CDR3 sequence is 16 residues long. V shed 3 bases, J shed 4 bases, and the junction held 14 bases outside the gene matches.

This clonotype was detected ten times or more. The J gene is TRBJ1-6, the V gene TRBV5-1; maybe TRBD1 (6 bases). This CDR3 contains 15 residues. Germline lookup yields CDR1 SGHRS and CDR2 YFSETQ. The V end was cut by 3 bases, the J end by 10 bases, with 17 bases between. This CDR3 reads CASSSRIGGGSPLHF. The CDR3 bases are TGCGCCAGCAGCTCCCGAATAGGAGGGGGATCACCCCTCCACTTT.

The chain joins TRBV19 to TRBJ1-1; tentative D call: TRBD1 (6 bases). V was shortened by 8 bases and J by 4 bases, with 26 bases between the two germline ends. The germline CDR1 and CDR2 sequences are LNHDA and SQIVND (reference sequence). CDR3 length: 17 amino acids. The CDR3 DNA sequence: TGTGCCAGTGCGCCCAGCAGCGGAGGGGGGTTGAGCACTGAAGCTTTCTTT. Encoded protein: CASAPSSGGGLSTEAFF.

This rearrangement joins TRBV29-1 to TRBJ2-7, with unresolved D. CDR3 length: 11 amino acids. CDR1 is SQVTM and CDR2 is ANQGSEA in the germline V gene. CDR3 in amino acids: CSGRIFYEQYF. CDR3 DNA: TGCAGTGGTCGGATATTCTACGAGCAGTACTTC.

About this clonotype itself: A read error may be the cause here, since a much bigger clone is one base away. The conserved phenylalanine or tryptophan is not found at the CDR3 terminus, so this likely reflects a read error. The V gene is TRBV6-6, the J gene TRBJ1-1; the match to TRBD1 covers 8 bases. This CDR3 is 14 amino acids long. J lost 4 bases, V lost 7 bases, and 8 bases had no gene match. The V gene's germline CDR1 is MNHNY and CDR2 SVGAGI (reference sequence). The CDR3 spells CASTDTGGSTEAFL. In DNA, the CDR3 is TGTGCCAGCACCGACACAGGGGGTTCCACTGAAGCTTTCCTT.

This clonotype turned up a few times. V and J are TRBV20-1 and TRBJ1-6; weak D call: TRBD1 (5 bases). Germline V gene lookup returns CDR1 DFQATT and CDR2 SNEGSKA (reference sequence). CDR3 size: 17 residues. V lost 1 base to trimming and J lost 3 bases, with 16 bases between them. DNA for the CDR3: TGCAGTGCTAGAGGGGTCCGGGAGGGGCACTATAATTCACCCCTCCACTTT. Its protein is CSARGVREGHYNSPLHF.

This clonotype came up a few times. The chain couples TRBV7-8 to TRBJ2-6, with a possible D match to TRBD2 (5 bases). This CDR3 region has 16 residues. Per germline, CDR1 SGHVS and CDR2 FQNEAQ. Trimming removed 4 bases at V and 2 bases at J, with 12 bases between. CDR3 bases: TGTGCCAGCAGCTCACGGACCGGGACTGGGGCCAACGTCCTGACTTTC. It encodes CASSSRTGTGANVLTF.

Ten or more counts support this clonotype. The chain links TRBV20-1 to TRBJ1-5; D unresolved. The CDR3 is 15 amino acids. V shed 3 bases and J shed 2 bases, with 14 bases lying between them. In germline, CDR1 is DFQATT, CDR2 SNEGSKA (reference sequence). The CDR3 coding sequence is TGCAGTGCTAGCCTGCCTTCGGATGGCAATCAGCCCCAGCATTTT. Residues: CSASLPSDGNQPQHF.

This clonotype was seen repeatedly, ten times or more. In DNA, the CDR3 is TGTGCCATCAGTGAGACACAGGACATACCGAACTATGGCTACACCTTC. Its protein is CAISETQDIPNYGYTF. The chain is built from TRBV10-3 and TRBJ1-2; D might be TRBD1 (5 bases). CDR3 size: 16 residues. The V and J ends lost 2 bases and 2 bases respectively, with 15 bases between them. Per the germline V gene, CDR1 is ENHRY and CDR2 is SYGVKD.